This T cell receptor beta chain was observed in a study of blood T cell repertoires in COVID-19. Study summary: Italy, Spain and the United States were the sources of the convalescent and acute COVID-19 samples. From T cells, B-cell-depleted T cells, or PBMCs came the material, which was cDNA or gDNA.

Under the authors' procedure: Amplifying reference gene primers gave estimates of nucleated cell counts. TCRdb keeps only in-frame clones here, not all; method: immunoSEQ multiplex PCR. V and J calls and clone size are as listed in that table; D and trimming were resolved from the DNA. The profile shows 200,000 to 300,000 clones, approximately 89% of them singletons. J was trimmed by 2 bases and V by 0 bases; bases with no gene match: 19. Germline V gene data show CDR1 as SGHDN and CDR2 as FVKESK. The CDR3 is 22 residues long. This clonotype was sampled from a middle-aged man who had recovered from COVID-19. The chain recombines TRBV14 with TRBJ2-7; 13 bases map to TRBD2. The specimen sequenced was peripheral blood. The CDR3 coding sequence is TGTGCCAGCAGCCAAGATATCCGGACTAGCGGGAGTAAGCTCGGTTCGGCCTACGAGCAGTACTTC. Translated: CASSQDIRTSGSKLGSAYEQYF.